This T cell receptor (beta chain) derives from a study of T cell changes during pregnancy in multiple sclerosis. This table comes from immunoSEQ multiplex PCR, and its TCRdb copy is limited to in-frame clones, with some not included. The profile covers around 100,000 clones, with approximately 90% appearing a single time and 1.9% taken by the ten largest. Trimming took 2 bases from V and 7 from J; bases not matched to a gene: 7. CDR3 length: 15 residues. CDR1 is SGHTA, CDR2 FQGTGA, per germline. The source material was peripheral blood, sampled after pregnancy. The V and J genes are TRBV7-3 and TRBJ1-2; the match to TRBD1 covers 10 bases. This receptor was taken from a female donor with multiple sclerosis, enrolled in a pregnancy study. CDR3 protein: CASSLYDRGQGGYTF. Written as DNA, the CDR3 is TGTGCCAGCAGCTTATACGACAGGGGGCAAGGTGGCTACACCTTC.